This T cell receptor beta chain was sequenced for a study of long-term antiretroviral therapy in people with HIV. Study findings and constraints: Clones with expansion before ART led the repertoire at all time points. Possibly under older ART regimens, blood was drawn between about 2003 and 2018.

Every donor contributed at least one pre-ART and at least two post-ART PBMC samples. Runs used v3.0 of the immunoSEQ assay and were done at survey level. Per-sample TRB depth target: about 40,000-55,000 T-cell genomes. Assay: immunoSEQ multiplex PCR; the TCRdb copy retains only in-frame clones and omits some. The sample records about 28,000 clones, over 80% being singletons. The CDR3 runs to 13 residues. The V end lost 4 bases, the J end lost 1 base, and 8 bases lay between the germline ends. Germline lookup yields CDR1 GTSNPN and CDR2 SVGIG (reference sequence). This clone appeared once. What it binds is not known.

Sequenced material: unsorted PBMCs, taken roughly 2.7 years after starting antiretroviral therapy. This TCR was sampled from a man in his thirties or forties with HIV. The rearrangement uses TRBV30 and TRBJ1-5; D gene ambiguous. CDR3 amino acids: CAWTLDSNQPQHF. The CDR3 DNA sequence: TGTGCCTGGACTCTGGACAGCAATCAGCCCCAGCATTTT.